This entry lists 29 T cell receptor beta chains sequenced from one sample in a study of T cells in Graves' hyperthyroidism and ophthalmopathy. RNA transcripts gave rise to amplified TCR beta CDR3 regions. TCR CDR3 regions were first amplified by RT-PCR with HTBI primers. TCRdb reanalysed the multiplex PCR reads using MiXCR and keeps one entry per CDR3 protein. Counted here are more than 350,000 distinct CDR3 sequences, approximately 14% occurring once; the ten biggest clones make up around a fifth. The sequenced sample consisted of blood. The receptors come from a woman aged 25 to 39 with Graves' ophthalmopathy.

Notes on this clonotype: A much larger clone sits a single nucleotide away, making a read error possible. The chain links TRBV7-2 to TRBJ2-7, with 8 bases that match TRBD2. The J call is uncertain, as TRBJ2-1 better fits the DNA end. The CDR3 covers 15 residues. Looked up from germline, CDR1 is SGHTA and CDR2 is FQGNSA. The CDR3 loop reads CASSLARGALYEQFF. The CDR3 DNA reads as TGTGCCAGCAGCTTAGCGCGGGGGGCCCTTTACGAGCAGTTCTTC.

This clonotype has ten or more counts. The chain's CDR3 is CASTAGVTDTQYF. Here the CDR3 DNA reads TGTGCCAGCACGGCGGGGGTGACAGATACGCAGTATTTT. The chain links TRBV14 to TRBJ2-3; 7 nucleotides match TRBD2. The germline CDR1 and CDR2 sequences are SGHDN and FVKESK. The CDR3 sequence is 13 residues long. The J segment lost 3 bases and the V segment lost 7 bases, leaving 4 bases of the junction unmatched.

This clonotype was recorded at least ten times. The CDR3 nucleotides read TGTGCCTCCGGGCGGGCGGGGGAAGAGACCCAGTACTTC. Translated: CASGRAGEETQYF. This chain joins TRBV11-3 and TRBJ2-5; 7 bases map to TRBD2. The CDR3 is made up of 13 amino acids. The germline V gene encodes CDR1 SGHNT and CDR2 YENEEA. J was trimmed by 3 bases and V by 11 bases; bases with no gene match: 9.

Ten or more counts support this clonotype. The J gene is TRBJ2-3, the V gene TRBV3-1, with D possibly TRBD2 on 6 matching bases. This CDR3 has 15 residues. V lost 4 bases and J 1 base, leaving 12 bases between the germline ends. Germline loops: CDR1 LGHDT, CDR2 YNNKEL (reference sequence). The CDR3 nucleotides are TGTGCCAGCAGCCGAAGAGCGGGCCGCACAGATACGCAGTATTTT. Residues: CASSRRAGRTDTQYF.

This clonotype was seen ten or more times. The chain has TRBV18 and TRBJ1-4; D is ambiguous. V was shortened by 6 bases and J by 0 bases, with 8 bases between the two germline ends. CDR3 size: 14 residues. Germline V gene sequence: CDR1 KGHSH, CDR2 LQKENI. In DNA, the CDR3 is TGTGCCAGCTCCCGCCAAGCAACTAATGAAAAACTGTTTTTT. It yields the protein CASSRQATNEKLFF.

This clonotype was seen repeatedly, ten times or more. This rearrangement joins TRBV6-1 to TRBJ1-2; D remains ambiguous. CDR1 and CDR2 (germline): MNHNS, SASEGT. This CDR3 is built from 14 residues. V was trimmed by 5 bases and J by 9 bases, leaving 19 bases between them. The CDR3 sequence: CASSKRAQDSRYTF. The DNA of the CDR3 is TGTGCCAGCAGTAAGCGGGCCCAGGACTCTCGCTACACCTTC.

Many counts were recorded for this clonotype. The genes are TRBV11-3 and TRBJ2-1; no clear D. This CDR3 is 15 amino acids long. Trimming took 1 base from V and 0 from J, leaving 7 bases between them. CDR1 SGHNT and CDR2 YENEEA come from the germline V gene. The CDR3 loop reads CASSLGGGSYNEQFF. The CDR3 DNA follows: TGTGCCAGCAGCTTAGGCGGCGGCTCCTACAATGAGCAGTTCTTC.

At least ten counts were recorded for this clonotype. The chain joins TRBV6-1 to TRBJ2-7; tentative D call: TRBD2 (6 bases). Trimming stripped 6 bases from V and 3 bases from J, with 18 bases between. The CDR3 covers 15 residues. Germline CDR1 MNHNS, CDR2 SASEGT. The CDR3 DNA reads as TGTGCCAGCAGGCAAAGGAGGGACTCCCACTACGAGCAGTACTTC. Translated: CASRQRRDSHYEQYF.

This clonotype appeared many times. CDR3 protein: CASKRLAVHTNEKLFF. The CDR3 bases are TGTGCCAGCAAGAGGTTAGCAGTTCACACTAATGAAAAACTGTTTTTT. This rearrangement joins TRBV2 to TRBJ1-4; D remains ambiguous. Germline V gene data show CDR1 as SNHLY and CDR2 as FYNNEI. The germline V and J ends were trimmed by 7 bases and 2 bases, with 17 bases remaining between them. This CDR3 spans 16 amino acids.

This clonotype occurred a few times. The rearrangement joins TRBV10-3 to TRBJ1-5; D not certain. The V gene lost 7 bases and the J gene lost 1 base, with 5 bases spanning the gap. CDR1 and CDR2 from the germline V gene are ENHRY and SYGVKD. There are 12 residues in the CDR3. The CDR3 bases are TGTGCCATCAAAGGGAGCAATCAGCCCCAGCATTTT. This codes for CAIKGSNQPQHF.

The sample holds a few counts of this clonotype. The chain combines TRBV27 with TRBJ2-1, with D unresolved. The germline gives CDR1 MNHEY, CDR2 SMNVEV (reference sequence). The germline V and J ends were trimmed by 3 bases and 9 bases, with 12 bases remaining between them. CDR3 length: 13 residues. CDR3 nucleotides: TGTGCCAGCAGTTTCCCCAATAGGGTTGAGCAGTTCTTC. Its translation is CASSFPNRVEQFF.

This clonotype was seen repeatedly, ten times or more. The rearrangement links TRBV2 to TRBJ1-2, with 8 bases fitting TRBD1. V lost 10 bases, J lost 4 bases, and 5 bases stayed unmatched. This CDR3 is 12 amino acids long. Germline values: CDR1 SNHLY, CDR2 FYNNEI. CDR3 in amino acids: CANKDRAYGYTF. CDR3 nucleotides: TGTGCCAACAAGGACAGGGCCTATGGCTACACCTTC.

This clonotype was observed a few times. The CDR3 nucleotides are TGTGCCAGTAGTATAGATCTTTGGGACAGTGAAGCTTTCTTT. This gives the protein CASSIDLWDSEAFF. The rearrangement links TRBV19 to TRBJ1-1; 7 bases match TRBD1. This CDR3 contains 14 residues. The trim removed 0 bases at V and 7 bases at J, leaving 5 bases unmatched. CDR1 and CDR2 (germline): LNHDA, SQIVND (reference sequence).

The chain recombines TRBV19 with TRBJ2-3; D unclear. The V end was cut by 10 bases, the J end by 6 bases, with 8 bases between. CDR3 length: 10 residues. Germline V gene lookup returns CDR1 LNHDA and CDR2 SQIVND (reference sequence). This chain's CDR3 is CATNRDTQYF. CDR3 bases: TGTGCCACTAACCGGGATACGCAGTATTTT.

This clonotype was seen ten or more times. The CDR3 region has the DNA TGTGCCAGCAGCTTGGACAGAAGCTACGAGCAGTACTTC. Its protein product is CASSLDRSYEQYF. This chain uses TRBV5-4 with TRBJ2-7; the D is unclear. CDR1 SGHNT and CDR2 YYREEE come from the germline V gene (reference sequence). V gave up 0 bases and J gave up 3 bases, with 7 bases separating them. The length of the CDR3 is 13 residues.

The CDR3 DNA follows: TGTGCCACTATAGCGGGGGGGCCCTACAATGAGCAGTTCTTC. Amino acid sequence: CATIAGGPYNEQFF. The chain is built from TRBV12-3 or TRBV12-4 and TRBJ2-1; TRBD2 matches at 11 bases. V gave up 10 bases and J gave up 2 bases; unmatched junction bases: 4. The CDR3 totals 14 residues.

This clonotype was seen repeatedly, ten times or more. The CDR3 region has the DNA TGTGCCAGCAGTGACCGACACCCCGTGAGCTCTGGGGCCAACGTCCTGACTTTC. Protein: CASSDRHPVSSGANVLTF. The gene calls are TRBV6-1 and TRBJ2-6; no reliable D call. The CDR3 consists of 18 residues. Looked up from germline, CDR1 is MNHNS and CDR2 is SASEGT. Between the trimmed V and J ends, which lost 3 bases and 0 bases, there was a span of 15 bases.

This clonotype was seen at least ten times. V usage is TRBV7-9 and J usage is TRBJ2-7, with D unresolved. In germline, CDR1 is SEHNR, CDR2 FQNEAQ (reference sequence). The CDR3 extends over 16 amino acids. Trimming left V 5 bases short and J 7 bases short, with 24 bases between. CDR3 nucleotides: TGTGCCAGCAGCGTCGAGATTTTGGGGTCCCCCTGGGAGCAGTACTTC. It codes for CASSVEILGSPWEQYF. The entire variable domain, with the rest obtained from reference TRBV7-9 and TRBJ2-7, is as follows: DTGVSQNPRHKITKRGQNVTFRCDPISEHNRLYWYRQTLGQGPEFLTYFQNEAQLEKSRLLSDRFSAERPKGSFSTLEIQRTEQGDSAMYLCASSVEILGSPWEQYFGPGTRLTVT.

There are many counts of this clonotype. The rearrangement joins TRBV7-9 to TRBJ1-1; D unclear. The CDR3 extends over 15 amino acids. The V end lost 1 base, the J end lost 4 bases, and 13 bases lay between the germline ends. The germline V gene encodes CDR1 SEHNR and CDR2 FQNEAQ (reference sequence). The DNA of the CDR3 is TGTGCCAGCAGCTTAGTCGGTGCTTTGGCCACTGAAGCTTTCTTT. This encodes CASSLVGALATEAFF.

This clonotype was recorded at least ten times. The chain uses TRBV3-1 and TRBJ2-1, with no clear D. Germline loops: CDR1 LGHDT, CDR2 YNNKEL (reference sequence). With 4 bases removed from V and 5 bases from J, the gap between germline ends came to 21 bases. This CDR3 has 17 residues. Written as DNA, the CDR3 is TGTGCCAGCAGCCGCCGGCCTGGTGGTGGCAAGAACAATGAGCAGTTCTTC. Translation gives CASSRRPGGGKNNEQFF.

The V and J genes are TRBV19 and TRBJ2-1; 9 positions agree with TRBD1. Trimming removed 8 bases from V and 9 bases from J; junction bases left unmatched: 14. Germline assignment: CDR1 LNHDA and CDR2 SQIVND (reference sequence). The CDR3 is 15 residues long. The CDR3 sequence: CASSQTGGYSTEQFF. CDR3 nucleotide sequence: TGTGCCAGTTCCCAGACAGGGGGGTACAGCACTGAGCAGTTCTTC. Combining the CDR3 with reference TRBV19 and TRBJ2-1 gives the whole variable domain DGGITQSPKYLFRKEGQNVTLSCEQNLNHDAMYWYRQDPGQGLRLIYYSQIVNDFQKGDIAEGYSVSREKKESFPLTVTSAQKNPTAFYLCASSQTGGYSTEQFFGPGTRLTVL.

This clonotype was recorded at least ten times. The genes are TRBV18 and TRBJ1-5, with 11 bases matching TRBD1. The CDR3 runs 17 residues. After removal of 0 bases from V and 6 bases from J, the junction contained 7 bases not matched to a gene. Germline CDR1 is KGHSH and CDR2 is LQKENI. The CDR3 region is CASSPPWTGGGGQPQHF. CDR3 DNA: TGTGCCAGCTCACCACCTTGGACAGGGGGCGGGGGTCAGCCCCAGCATTTT.

This clonotype was detected ten times or more. The chain couples TRBV5-6 to TRBJ2-2; D call uncertain. Germline V gene sequence: CDR1 SGHDT, CDR2 YYEEEE. The CDR3 sequence is 16 residues long. V was shortened by 0 bases and J by 5 bases, with 14 bases between the two germline ends. CDR3 sequence (DNA): TGTGCCAGCAGCTTGGTAAGGGTTTTCGGGACCGGGGAGCTGTTTTTT. Protein product: CASSLVRVFGTGELFF.

Comments on this clonotype: This sequence may be a read error, since a much larger clone differs from it by one base. This chain connects TRBV7-9 to TRBJ2-7; D is uncertain. The CDR3 consists of 11 residues. Trimming removed 4 bases from V and 7 bases from J, with 8 bases in between. Germline lookup yields CDR1 SEHNR and CDR2 FQNEAQ (reference sequence). The CDR3 reads CASSSSTEQYF. The CDR3 nucleotides read TGTGCCAGCAGCTCCTCGACTGAGCAGTACTTC.

This clonotype was seen ten or more times. The chain is built from TRBV9 and TRBJ1-1; the match to TRBD1 covers 9 bases. Trimming cost V 4 bases and J 4 bases; bases outside gene matches: 8. The CDR3 loop spans 15 amino acids. CDR1 is SGDLS and CDR2 is YYNGEE in the germline V gene. The CDR3 coding sequence is TGTGCCAGCAGCAATACAGGGGGCGGAGGCACTGAAGCTTTCTTT. Translation: CASSNTGGGGTEAFF.

This clonotype was seen only a few times. This chain uses TRBV19 with TRBJ2-7, with a tentative D call TRBD2 (6 bases). V lost 3 bases and J 3 bases, leaving 12 bases between the germline ends. The CDR3 is 14 amino acids. Germline loops: CDR1 LNHDA, CDR2 SQIVND (reference sequence). The CDR3 DNA reads as TGTGCCAGTAGTATTTCCGGGGGTAACTACGAGCAGTACTTC. Translating it yields CASSISGGNYEQYF.

Ten or more counts support this clonotype. V and J are TRBV7-8 and TRBJ1-1; 7 bases fit TRBD1. The CDR3 has 15 amino acids. The junction had 7 bases not matched to a gene; V was cut back by 0 bases and J by 6 bases. Looked up from germline, CDR1 is SGHVS and CDR2 is FQNEAQ. In DNA, the CDR3 is TGTGCCAGCAGCTTAGCTCCCACAGGGGCCGCTGAAGCTTTCTTT. Encoded protein: CASSLAPTGAAEAFF.

A few counts support this clonotype. The chain joins TRBV20-1 to TRBJ2-6; D unresolved. CDR3 length: 14 amino acids. The V end lost 3 bases, the J end lost 7 bases, and 13 bases lay between the germline ends. Germline CDR1 is DFQATT and CDR2 is SNEGSKA (reference sequence). CDR3 in DNA: TGCAGTGCTAGTAGGCGAAGAATAGCCAACGTCCTGACTTTC. Its protein product is CSASRRRIANVLTF.

This clonotype has at least ten counts. The chain employs TRBV6-5 and TRBJ1-5; TRBD1 is a possible D gene (5 bases). Germline CDR1 is MNHEY and CDR2 is SVGAGI. The CDR3 contains 14 residues. V was pared by 2 bases and J by 9 bases, with 14 bases between. The CDR3 protein is CASSYAGDGRPQHF. Here the CDR3 DNA reads TGTGCCAGCAGTTACGCCGGGGACGGGCGGCCCCAGCATTTT.